This is a list of T cell receptor beta chains from one sample in a study of breast tumors, draining lymph nodes, adjacent tissues. From the multiplex PCR reads, TCRdb called clonotypes with MiXCR, one entry per CDR3 protein. This sample has approximately 150,000 distinct CDR3 sequences; 33% occur once, and the top ten carry 3.8%. The sample was axillary lymph node tissue. Receptors originate from a female donor with breast cancer. Some clones in this sample may be carry-over from other donors' samples. The CDR3 runs from the conserved cysteine through the conserved F or W. The order of the fields is clone size, J gene, V gene, CDR3 protein. Size tells how often a clone was seen (once, few, many) or the class of an expanded clone, and some rows leave it out.

abundance: many
j_gene: TRBJ2-2
v_gene: TRBV4-1
CDR3aa: CASSNSKGSPNTGELFF

abundance: many
j_gene: TRBJ2-1
v_gene: TRBV4-2
CDR3aa: CASSQGRHNEQFF

abundance: few
j_gene: TRBJ1-1
v_gene: TRBV11-1
CDR3aa: CASSFLGANTEAFF

abundance: many
j_gene: TRBJ2-7
v_gene: TRBV20-1
CDR3aa: CSGTRDSPYEQYF

abundance: .
j_gene: TRBJ2-1
v_gene: TRBV6-5
CDR3aa: CASRPTGGSYNEQFF

abundance: many
j_gene: TRBJ1-2
v_gene: TRBV27
CDR3aa: CASSATGANYGYTF

abundance: .
j_gene: TRBJ2-5
v_gene: TRBV10-3
CDR3aa: CAISESGGPETQYF

abundance: once
j_gene: TRBJ2-2
v_gene: TRBV24-1
CDR3aa: CATSDLGELFF

abundance: .
j_gene: TRBJ2-4
v_gene: TRBV7-9
CDR3aa: CASSGGREERAKNIQYF

abundance: .
j_gene: TRBJ1-4
v_gene: TRBV12-3/TRBV12-4
CDR3aa: CASSLGGGYEKLFF

abundance: .
j_gene: TRBJ2-3
v_gene: TRBV29-1
CDR3aa: CSAGPKGSTDTQYF

abundance: many
j_gene: TRBJ2-1
v_gene: TRBV18
CDR3aa: CASSPTSRNEQFF

abundance: many
j_gene: TRBJ1-2
v_gene: TRBV28
CDR3aa: CASSPLRTGLEDGYTF

abundance: few
j_gene: TRBJ1-1
v_gene: TRBV24-1
CDR3aa: CATSGGQAGTEAFF

abundance: .
j_gene: TRBJ1-5
v_gene: TRBV12-3/TRBV12-4
CDR3aa: CASRRSYEHF

abundance: .
j_gene: TRBJ1-2
v_gene: TRBV7-9
CDR3aa: CAGNNPGHRIPINYGYTF

abundance: many
j_gene: TRBJ2-2
v_gene: TRBV7-3
CDR3aa: CASSLVASAGDRELFF

abundance: many
j_gene: TRBJ1-6
v_gene: TRBV28
CDR3aa: CASSLDQGQRSLHF

abundance: many
j_gene: TRBJ2-7
v_gene: TRBV5-1
CDR3aa: CASSPPLAGNYEQYF

abundance: many
j_gene: TRBJ2-7
v_gene: TRBV10-3
CDR3aa: CATQGIQYEQYF

abundance: many
j_gene: TRBJ2-2
v_gene: TRBV2
CDR3aa: CASSGAVTGWRNTGELFF

abundance: .
j_gene: TRBJ1-2
v_gene: TRBV20-1
CDR3aa: CSARGGAGNYGYTF

abundance: many
j_gene: TRBJ1-2
v_gene: TRBV15
CDR3aa: CATGAGRVGGYTF

abundance: many
j_gene: TRBJ1-4
v_gene: TRBV27
CDR3aa: CASSLFQGMGEKLFF

abundance: few
j_gene: TRBJ1-1
v_gene: TRBV2
CDR3aa: CASRRTANMNTEAFF

abundance: many
j_gene: TRBJ2-5
v_gene: TRBV7-2
CDR3aa: CASSARGGPTETQYF

abundance: many
j_gene: TRBJ2-7
v_gene: TRBV30
CDR3aa: CAWTPGQTYEQYF

abundance: many
j_gene: TRBJ2-7
v_gene: TRBV7-6
CDR3aa: CASSSDNTYEQYF

abundance: many
j_gene: TRBJ2-3
v_gene: TRBV6-2/TRBV6-3
CDR3aa: CASSDSGRAWDTQYF

abundance: many
j_gene: TRBJ2-3
v_gene: TRBV7-8
CDR3aa: CASSLARVDTQYF

abundance: few
j_gene: TRBJ2-5
v_gene: TRBV19
CDR3aa: CASKPRSGIETQYF

abundance: many
j_gene: TRBJ1-2
v_gene: TRBV7-9
CDR3aa: CASSLAEGRWYGYTF

abundance: once
j_gene: TRBJ2-3
v_gene: TRBV20-1
CDR3aa: CGARTTSGSTPNTDTQYF

abundance: many
j_gene: TRBJ2-5
v_gene: TRBV15
CDR3aa: CATSKGQQETQYF

abundance: .
j_gene: TRBJ1-5
v_gene: TRBV28
CDR3aa: CASSPWTGRNQPQHF

abundance: many
j_gene: TRBJ2-2
v_gene: TRBV10-1
CDR3aa: CASRTPKSNTGELFF

abundance: .
j_gene: TRBJ1-1
v_gene: TRBV7-3
CDR3aa: CASSPAGSNTEAFF

abundance: many
j_gene: TRBJ2-5
v_gene: TRBV24-1
CDR3aa: CATSGTGGTETQYF

abundance: .
j_gene: TRBJ1-4
v_gene: TRBV5-1
CDR3aa: CASSLGPPTGKLFF

abundance: .
j_gene: TRBJ1-2
v_gene: TRBV11-2
CDR3aa: CASSLDTGVLGYTF

abundance: many
j_gene: TRBJ1-5
v_gene: TRBV27
CDR3aa: CASSLGPHQPQHF

abundance: many
j_gene: TRBJ2-7
v_gene: TRBV16
CDR3aa: CASSQAFGRPYEQYF

abundance: .
j_gene: TRBJ2-5
v_gene: TRBV4-2
CDR3aa: CASSQSGLARGQETQYF

abundance: many
j_gene: TRBJ2-1
v_gene: TRBV20-1
CDR3aa: CSARDRASYNEQFF

abundance: many
j_gene: TRBJ2-1
v_gene: TRBV2
CDR3aa: CASSWRTSGTDEQFF

abundance: many
j_gene: TRBJ2-7
v_gene: TRBV20-1
CDR3aa: CSARVRTRALGDEQYF

abundance: many
j_gene: TRBJ2-3
v_gene: TRBV19
CDR3aa: CASSTSTGGGDTQYF

abundance: once
j_gene: TRBJ1-5
v_gene: TRBV6-1
CDR3aa: CASSQALGGMGNQPQHF

abundance: many
j_gene: TRBJ2-2
v_gene: TRBV9
CDR3aa: CASSVTSGNTGELFF

abundance: once
j_gene: TRBJ1-6
v_gene: TRBV14
CDR3aa: CASSRGGGRNSPLHF

abundance: many
j_gene: TRBJ1-2
v_gene: TRBV27
CDR3aa: CASRRQGAHGYTF

abundance: many
j_gene: TRBJ1-2
v_gene: TRBV5-1
CDR3aa: CASSPGTGERERANYGYTF

abundance: .
j_gene: TRBJ2-2
v_gene: TRBV20-1
CDR3aa: CNASQSGGLNTGELFF

abundance: many
j_gene: TRBJ1-2
v_gene: TRBV20-1
CDR3aa: CSASGTDRYGYTF

abundance: many
j_gene: TRBJ1-5
v_gene: TRBV7-6
CDR3aa: CASSPGSSGQPQHF

abundance: .
j_gene: TRBJ2-1
v_gene: TRBV20-1
CDR3aa: CSARDPHSGKYNEQFF